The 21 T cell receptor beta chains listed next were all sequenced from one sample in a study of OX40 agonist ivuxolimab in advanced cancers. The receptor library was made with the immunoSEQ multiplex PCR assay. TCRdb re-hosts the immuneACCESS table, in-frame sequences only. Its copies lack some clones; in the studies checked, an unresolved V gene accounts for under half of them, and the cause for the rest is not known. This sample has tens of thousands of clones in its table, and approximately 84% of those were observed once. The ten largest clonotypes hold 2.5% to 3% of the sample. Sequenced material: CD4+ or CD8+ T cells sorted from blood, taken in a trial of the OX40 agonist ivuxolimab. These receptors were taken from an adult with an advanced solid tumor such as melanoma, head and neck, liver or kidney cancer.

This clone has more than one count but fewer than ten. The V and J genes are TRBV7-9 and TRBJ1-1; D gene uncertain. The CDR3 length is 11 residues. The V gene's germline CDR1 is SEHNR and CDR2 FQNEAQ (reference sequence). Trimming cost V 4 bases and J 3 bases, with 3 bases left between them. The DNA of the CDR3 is TGTGCCAGCAGCTCCTACACTGAAGCTTTCTTT. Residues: CASSSYTEAFF.

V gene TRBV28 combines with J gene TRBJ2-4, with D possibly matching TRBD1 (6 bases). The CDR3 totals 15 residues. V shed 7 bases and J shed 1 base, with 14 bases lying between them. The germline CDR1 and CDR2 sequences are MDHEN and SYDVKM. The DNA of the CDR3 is TGTGCCAGCACCCGAGGGGGAGCGGCCAAAAACATTCAGTACTTC. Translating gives CASTRGGAAKNIQYF.

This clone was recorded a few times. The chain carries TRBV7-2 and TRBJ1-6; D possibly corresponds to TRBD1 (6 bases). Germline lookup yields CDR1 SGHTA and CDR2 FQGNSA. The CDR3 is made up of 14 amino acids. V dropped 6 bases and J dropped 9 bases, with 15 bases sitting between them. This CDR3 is CASRQWRGASPLHF. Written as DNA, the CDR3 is TGTGCCAGCAGGCAGTGGAGGGGGGCTTCACCCCTCCACTTT.

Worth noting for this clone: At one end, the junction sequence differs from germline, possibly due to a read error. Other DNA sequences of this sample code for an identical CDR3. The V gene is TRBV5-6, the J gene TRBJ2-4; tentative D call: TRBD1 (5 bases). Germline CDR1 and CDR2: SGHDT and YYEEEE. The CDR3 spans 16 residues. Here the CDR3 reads CASSPRGSEAKNIQYF. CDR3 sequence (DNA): TGCGCCAGCAGCCCTAGGGGATCGGAAGCCAAAAACATTCAGTACTTC.

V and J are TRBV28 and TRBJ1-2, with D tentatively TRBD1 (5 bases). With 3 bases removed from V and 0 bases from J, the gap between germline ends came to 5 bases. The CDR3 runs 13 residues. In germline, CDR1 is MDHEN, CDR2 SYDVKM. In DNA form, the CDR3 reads TGTGCCAGCAGTTTGACAGCTAACTATGGCTACACCTTC. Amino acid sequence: CASSLTANYGYTF.

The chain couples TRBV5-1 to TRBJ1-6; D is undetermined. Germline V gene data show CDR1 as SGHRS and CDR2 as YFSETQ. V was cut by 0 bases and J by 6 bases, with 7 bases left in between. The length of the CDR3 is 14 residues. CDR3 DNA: TGCGCCAGCAGCTTGGGGCAGGCTAATTCACCCCTCCACTTT. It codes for CASSLGQANSPLHF.

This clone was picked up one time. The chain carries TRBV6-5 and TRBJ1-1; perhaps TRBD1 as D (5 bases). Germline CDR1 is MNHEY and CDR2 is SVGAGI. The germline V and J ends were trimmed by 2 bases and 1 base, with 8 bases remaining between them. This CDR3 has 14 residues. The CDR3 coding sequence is TGTGCCAGCAGTTACGGGGGACGGAACACTGAAGCTTTCTTT. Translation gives CASSYGGRNTEAFF.

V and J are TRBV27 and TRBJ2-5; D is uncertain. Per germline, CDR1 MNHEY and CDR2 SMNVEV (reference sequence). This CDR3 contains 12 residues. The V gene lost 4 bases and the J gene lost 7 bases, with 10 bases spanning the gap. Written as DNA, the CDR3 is TGTGCCAGCAGTTCCCTTAGAGGGACCCAGTACTTC. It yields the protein CASSSLRGTQYF.

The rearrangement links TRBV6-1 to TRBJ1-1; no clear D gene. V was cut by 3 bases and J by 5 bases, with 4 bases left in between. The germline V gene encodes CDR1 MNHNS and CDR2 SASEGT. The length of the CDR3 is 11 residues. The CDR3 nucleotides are TGTGCCAGCAGTGATGCTACTGAAGCTTTCTTT. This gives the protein CASSDATEAFF.

The CDR3 nucleotides are TGCGCCAGCAGCCAACAGGTTTCGGGTGTAACTAGCACAGATACGCAGTATTTT. Its translation: CASSQQVSGVTSTDTQYF. The chain recombines TRBV4-3 with TRBJ2-3; no clear D. Germline V gives CDR1 LGHNA, CDR2 YSLEER. CDR3 length equals 18 residues. Between the trimmed V and J ends, which lost 2 bases and 0 bases, there was a span of 18 bases.

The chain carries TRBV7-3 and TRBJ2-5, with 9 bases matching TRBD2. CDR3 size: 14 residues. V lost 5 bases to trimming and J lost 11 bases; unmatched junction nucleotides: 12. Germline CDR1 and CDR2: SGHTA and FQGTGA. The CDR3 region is CASSASGLAREQYF. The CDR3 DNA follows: TGTGCCAGCAGCGCCAGTGGACTAGCGAGGGAGCAGTACTTC.

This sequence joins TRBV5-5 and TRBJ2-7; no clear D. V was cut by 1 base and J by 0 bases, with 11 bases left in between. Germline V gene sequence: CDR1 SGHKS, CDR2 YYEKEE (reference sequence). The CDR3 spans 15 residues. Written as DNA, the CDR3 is TGTGCCAGCAGCTTGCGCCAGGCCGGCTCCTACGAGCAGTACGTC. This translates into CASSLRQAGSYEQYV.

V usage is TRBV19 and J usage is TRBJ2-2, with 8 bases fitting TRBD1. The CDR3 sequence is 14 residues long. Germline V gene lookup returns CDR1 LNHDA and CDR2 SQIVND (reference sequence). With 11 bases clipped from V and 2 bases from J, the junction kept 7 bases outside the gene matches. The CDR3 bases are TGTGCCGGCTACAGGGGGGTTAACACCGGGGAGCTGTTTTTT. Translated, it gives CAGYRGVNTGELFF.

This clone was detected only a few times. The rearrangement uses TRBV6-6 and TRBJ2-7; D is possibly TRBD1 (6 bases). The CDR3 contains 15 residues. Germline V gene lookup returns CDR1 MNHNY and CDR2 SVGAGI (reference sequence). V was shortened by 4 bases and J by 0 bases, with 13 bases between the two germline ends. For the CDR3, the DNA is TGTGCCAGCAGTTCGGCCCGACAGGCCTCCTACGAGCAGTACTTC. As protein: CASSSARQASYEQYF.

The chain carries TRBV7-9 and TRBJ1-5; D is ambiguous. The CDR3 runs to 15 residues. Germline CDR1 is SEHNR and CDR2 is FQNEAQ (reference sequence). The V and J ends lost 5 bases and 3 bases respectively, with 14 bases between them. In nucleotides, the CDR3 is TGTGCCAGCAGCCAAGATGGGGAGAACAATCAGCCCCAGCATTTT. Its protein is CASSQDGENNQPQHF.

In DNA, the CDR3 is TGTGCCAGCAGCCCGAGACAGGGATATAACACTGAAGCTTTCTTT. It encodes CASSPRQGYNTEAFF. The gene calls are TRBV7-2 and TRBJ1-1; 7 nucleotides agree with TRBD1. The J segment lost 2 bases and the V segment lost 5 bases, leaving 8 bases of the junction unmatched. CDR1 is SGHTA, CDR2 FQGNSA, per germline. CDR3 size: 15 residues. Variable domain in full (rest from reference TRBV7-2 and TRBJ1-1): GAGVSQSPSNKVTEKGKDVELRCDPISGHTALYWYRQSLGQGLEFLIYFQGNSAPDKSGLPSDRFSAERTGGSVSTLTIQRTQQEDSAVYLCASSPRQGYNTEAFFGQGTRLTVV.

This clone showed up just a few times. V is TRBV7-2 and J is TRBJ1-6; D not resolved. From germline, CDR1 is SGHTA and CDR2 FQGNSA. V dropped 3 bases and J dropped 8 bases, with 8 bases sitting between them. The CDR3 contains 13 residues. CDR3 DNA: TGTGCCAGCAGCTTGGCAGACTATTCACCCCTCCACTTT. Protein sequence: CASSLADYSPLHF.

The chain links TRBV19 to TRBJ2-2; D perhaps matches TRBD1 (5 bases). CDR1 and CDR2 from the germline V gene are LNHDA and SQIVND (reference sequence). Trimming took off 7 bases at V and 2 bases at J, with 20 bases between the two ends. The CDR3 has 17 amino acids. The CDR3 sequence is CASKGSVGLSNTGELFF. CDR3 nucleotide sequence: TGTGCCAGTAAGGGGTCGGTTGGGCTGTCCAACACCGGGGAGCTGTTTTTT.

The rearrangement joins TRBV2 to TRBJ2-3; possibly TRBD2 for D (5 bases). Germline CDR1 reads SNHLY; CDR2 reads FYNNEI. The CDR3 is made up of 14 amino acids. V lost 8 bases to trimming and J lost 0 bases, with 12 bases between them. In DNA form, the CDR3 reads TGTGCCAGCCGGACTTTTACTAGCACAGATACGCAGTATTTT. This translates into CASRTFTSTDTQYF.

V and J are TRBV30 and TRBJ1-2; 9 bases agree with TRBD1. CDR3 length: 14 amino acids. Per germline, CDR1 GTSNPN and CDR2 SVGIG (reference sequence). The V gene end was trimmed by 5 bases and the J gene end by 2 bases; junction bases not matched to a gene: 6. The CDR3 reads CAWSMGTGNYGYTF. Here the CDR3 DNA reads TGTGCCTGGTCCATGGGGACAGGGAACTATGGCTACACCTTC.

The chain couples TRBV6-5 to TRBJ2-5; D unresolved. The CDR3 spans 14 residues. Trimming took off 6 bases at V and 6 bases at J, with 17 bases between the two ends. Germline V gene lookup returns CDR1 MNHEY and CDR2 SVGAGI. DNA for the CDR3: TGTGCCAGCAGAAACGACGCTGGGTCGAAGACCCAGTACTTC. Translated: CASRNDAGSKTQYF.